This TCR beta chain was identified in a study of blood T cell repertoires in COVID-19 (dated by TCRdb to about 2020). Study-level background: Samples covering the acute and convalescent phases of COVID-19 were provided by collaborators in the United States, Italy and Spain. The repertoires were released in a freely available public database meant as a resource for research on the immune response to SARS-CoV-2. Sample metadata almost always included a de-identified subject ID, COVID-19 status, age in years and sex. The prospective study material was composed of cDNA or gDNA derived from T cells, B-cell-depleted T cells, or PBMCs. The dataset comprised deeply sampled blood TCRbeta repertoires from subjects exposed to, actively infected with, or recovered from COVID-19. HLA class I and class II types, where available, came from metadata supplied by the sample provider rather than from assay-based typing. The samples were drawn from the first 160 participants of the ongoing ImmuneRACE study and from 1,254 subjects provided by 6 global collaborators.

Worth noting for this clone: The clone's antigen remains unknown. Nothing much larger sits one base from this clone, and base qualities are not available.

In the prospective study, participants were about 18 to 100 years old, resided in about two dozen geographic areas of the United States, and were enrolled through a virtual design. To assign participants to cohorts, the prospective study relied on clinical history that participants themselves reported in a screening survey and a study questionnaire. Each participant in the prospective study had whole blood, serum and a nasopharyngeal or oropharyngeal swab collected by mobile phlebotomists. Additional blood draws and questionnaires over an approximately two-month period could optionally be provided by prospective study participants. Prospective study blood samples were shipped either frozen or at room temperature before DNA extraction. The CDR3 runs 13 residues from the cysteine to the phenylalanine. Of all the DNA, just the CDR3 is kept, 39 bases in frame from base 1. V is cut by 2 bases and J by 4 bases, and the space between the germline ends is 8 bases. Reading the germline V gene (reference sequence) gives CDR1 PRHDT and CDR2 FYEKMQ.

Study-level results and caveats: The amount of clinical and demographic metadata varied by source and participant and was provided uncurated.

TCRbeta CDR3 regions were amplified from genomic DNA by means of the immunoSEQ Assay, a bias-controlled multiplex PCR. As for the authors' bioinformatics: Within the assay, amplification of reference gene primers was used to estimate how many nucleated cells each sample contained. Sequence reads were collapsed and filtered to measure the absolute abundance of every unique TCRbeta CDR3 rearrangement. For each sample, productive Simpson clonality was calculated as the square root of Simpson's diversity index across productive rearrangements. TCRdb retrieved this table from immuneACCESS and kept in-frame rearrangements only. Not all clones are present; in checked studies, unresolved V genes account for under half, and no reason is known for the remainder. For V, J and clone size, that table is used; D and trimming come from the DNA. The sample data list about 50,000 clones, and about 72% of these were observed just once. Approximately 5% of the sample comes from the top ten.

The rearranged chain carries TRBV13 and TRBJ1-1, with TRBD1 as a weak D call on 5 bases. The receptor was derived from a woman between 45 and 65 years old with acute COVID-19. The material sequenced was PBMCs or T cells enriched from blood (not recorded which). CDR3 loop: CASSLQGSTEAFF. The DNA sequence reads TGTGCCAGCAGCTTACAGGGTTCCACTGAAGCTTTCTTT.